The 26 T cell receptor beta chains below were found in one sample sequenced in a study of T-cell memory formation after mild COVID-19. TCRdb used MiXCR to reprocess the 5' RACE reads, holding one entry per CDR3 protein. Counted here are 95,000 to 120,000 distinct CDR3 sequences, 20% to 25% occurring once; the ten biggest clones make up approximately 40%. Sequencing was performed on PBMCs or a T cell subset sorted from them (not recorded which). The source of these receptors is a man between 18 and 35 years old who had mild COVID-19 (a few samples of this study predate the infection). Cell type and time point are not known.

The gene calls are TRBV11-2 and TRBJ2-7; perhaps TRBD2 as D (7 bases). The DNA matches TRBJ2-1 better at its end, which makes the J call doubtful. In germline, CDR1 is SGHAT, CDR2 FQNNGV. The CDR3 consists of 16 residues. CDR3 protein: CASSLNPGGRTYEQFF. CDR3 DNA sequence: TGTGCCAGCAGCTTAAATCCGGGGGGCCGAACCTACGAGCAGTTCTTC.

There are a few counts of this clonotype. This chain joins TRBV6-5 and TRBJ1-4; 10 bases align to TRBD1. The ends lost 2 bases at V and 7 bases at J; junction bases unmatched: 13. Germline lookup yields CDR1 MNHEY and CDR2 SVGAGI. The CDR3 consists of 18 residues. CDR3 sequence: CASSYEGGQGFLFEKLFF. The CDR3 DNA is TGTGCCAGCAGTTACGAGGGGGGACAGGGGTTTTTGTTTGAAAAACTGTTTTTT.

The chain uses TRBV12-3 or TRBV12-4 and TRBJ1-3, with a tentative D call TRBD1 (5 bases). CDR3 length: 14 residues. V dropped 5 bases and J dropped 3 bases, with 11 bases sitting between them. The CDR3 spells CASSEEGFGNTIYF. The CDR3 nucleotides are TGTGCCAGCAGTGAGGAGGGGTTTGGAAACACCATATATTTT.

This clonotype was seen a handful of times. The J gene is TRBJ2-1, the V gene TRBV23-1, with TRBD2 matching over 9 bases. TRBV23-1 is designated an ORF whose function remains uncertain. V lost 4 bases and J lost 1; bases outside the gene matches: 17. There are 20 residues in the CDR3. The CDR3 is CASSRQGTGAGGPSYNEQFF. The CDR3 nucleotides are TGCGCCAGCAGTCGACAGGGAACAGGAGCGGGGGGACCTTCCTACAATGAGCAGTTCTTC.

CDR3 region: CASSLGNPSGNTIYF. The CDR3 DNA reads as TGTGCCAGCAGCTTAGGAAACCCCTCTGGAAACACCATATATTTT. The chain recombines TRBV7-6 with TRBJ1-3; no definite D call. Germline CDR1 SGHVS, CDR2 FNYEAQ. The CDR3 is made up of 15 amino acids. V was clipped by 1 base and J by 0 bases, with 7 bases between them.

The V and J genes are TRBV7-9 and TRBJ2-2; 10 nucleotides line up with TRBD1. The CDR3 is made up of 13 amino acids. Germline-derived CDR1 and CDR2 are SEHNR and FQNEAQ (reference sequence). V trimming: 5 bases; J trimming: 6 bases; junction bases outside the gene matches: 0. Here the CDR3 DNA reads TGTGCCAGCAGCGGGACAGGGGCCGGGGAGCTGTTTTTT. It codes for CASSGTGAGELFF.

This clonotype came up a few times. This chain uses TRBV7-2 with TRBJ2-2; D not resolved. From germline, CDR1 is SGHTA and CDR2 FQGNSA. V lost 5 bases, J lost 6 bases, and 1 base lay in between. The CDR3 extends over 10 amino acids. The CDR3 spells CASSPGELFF. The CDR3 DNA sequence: TGTGCCAGCAGCCCCGGGGAGCTGTTTTTT.

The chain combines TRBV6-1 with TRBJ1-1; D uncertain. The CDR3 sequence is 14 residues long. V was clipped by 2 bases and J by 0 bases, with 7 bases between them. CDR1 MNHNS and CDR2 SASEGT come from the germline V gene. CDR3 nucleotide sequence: TGTGCCAGCAGTGAATTCGGGGTGAACACTGAAGCTTTCTTT. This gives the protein CASSEFGVNTEAFF.

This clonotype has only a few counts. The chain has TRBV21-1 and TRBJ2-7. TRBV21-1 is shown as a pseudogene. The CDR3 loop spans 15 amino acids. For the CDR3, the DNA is TGTGCCAGCGACGAGGCTCACCCATACTCCTACGAGCAGTACGTC. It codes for CASDEAHPYSYEQYV.

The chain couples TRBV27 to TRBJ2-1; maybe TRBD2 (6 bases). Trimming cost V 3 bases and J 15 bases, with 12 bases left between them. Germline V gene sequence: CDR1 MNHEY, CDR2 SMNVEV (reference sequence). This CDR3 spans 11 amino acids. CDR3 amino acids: CASSLKGRPFF. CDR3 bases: TGTGCCAGCAGTTTGAAGGGGAGGCCGTTCTTC.

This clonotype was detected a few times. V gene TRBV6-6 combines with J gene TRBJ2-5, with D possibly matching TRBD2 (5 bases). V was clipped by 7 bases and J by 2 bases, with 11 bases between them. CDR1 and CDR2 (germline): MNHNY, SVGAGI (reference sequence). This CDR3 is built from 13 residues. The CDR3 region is CASIQDLQETQYF. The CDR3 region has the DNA TGTGCCAGCATCCAGGACTTACAAGAGACCCAGTACTTC.

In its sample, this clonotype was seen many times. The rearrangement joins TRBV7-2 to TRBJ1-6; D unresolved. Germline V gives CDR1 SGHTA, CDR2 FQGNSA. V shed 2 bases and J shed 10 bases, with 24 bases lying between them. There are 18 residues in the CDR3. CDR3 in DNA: TGTGCCAGCAGCTTAAGATTCGCCTTTATAGGGAGTGGATCACCCCTCCACTTT. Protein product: CASSLRFAFIGSGSPLHF.

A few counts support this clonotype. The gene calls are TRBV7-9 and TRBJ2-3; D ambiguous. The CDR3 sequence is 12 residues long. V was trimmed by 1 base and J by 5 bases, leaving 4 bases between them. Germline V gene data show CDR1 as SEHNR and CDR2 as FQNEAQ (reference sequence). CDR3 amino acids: CASSLDQDTQYF. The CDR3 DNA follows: TGTGCCAGCAGCTTAGACCAAGATACGCAGTATTTT.

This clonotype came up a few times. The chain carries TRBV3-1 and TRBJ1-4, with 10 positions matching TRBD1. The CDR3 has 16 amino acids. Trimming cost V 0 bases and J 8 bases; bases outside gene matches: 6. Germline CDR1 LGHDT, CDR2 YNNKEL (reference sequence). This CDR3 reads CASSQERTGGEEKLFF. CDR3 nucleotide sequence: TGTGCCAGCAGCCAAGAGCGGACAGGGGGTGAAGAAAAACTGTTTTTT.

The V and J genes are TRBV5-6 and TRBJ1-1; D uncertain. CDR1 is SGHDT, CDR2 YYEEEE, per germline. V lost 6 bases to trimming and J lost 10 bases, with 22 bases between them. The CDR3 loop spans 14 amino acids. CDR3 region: CASTPLTASKGAFF. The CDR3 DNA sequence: TGTGCCAGCACCCCTTTGACCGCTTCGAAGGGAGCTTTCTTT.

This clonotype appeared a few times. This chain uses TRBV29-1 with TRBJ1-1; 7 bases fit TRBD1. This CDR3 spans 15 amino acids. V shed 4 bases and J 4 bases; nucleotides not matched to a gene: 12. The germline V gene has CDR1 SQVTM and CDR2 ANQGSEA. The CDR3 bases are TGCAGCGTTGTAGATCCCCAGGGGGTGGCCACTGAAGCTTTCTTT. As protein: CSVVDPQGVATEAFF.

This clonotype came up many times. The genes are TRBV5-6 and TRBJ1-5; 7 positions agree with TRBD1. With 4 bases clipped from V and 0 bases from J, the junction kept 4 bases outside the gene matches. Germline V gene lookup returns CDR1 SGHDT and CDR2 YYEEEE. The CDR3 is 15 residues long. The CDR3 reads CASSMGQISNQPQHF. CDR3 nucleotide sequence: TGTGCCAGCAGCATGGGACAGATTAGCAATCAGCCCCAGCATTTT.

CDR3 in amino acids: CASSPATGRTDTQYF. The DNA of the CDR3 is TGTGCCAGCAGCCCAGCGACAGGGAGGACAGATACGCAGTATTTT. The V gene is TRBV9, the J gene TRBJ2-3, with D maybe TRBD1 (7 bases). This CDR3 has 15 amino acids. Germline assignment: CDR1 SGDLS and CDR2 YYNGEE. With 4 bases removed from V and 3 bases from J, the gap between germline ends came to 15 bases.

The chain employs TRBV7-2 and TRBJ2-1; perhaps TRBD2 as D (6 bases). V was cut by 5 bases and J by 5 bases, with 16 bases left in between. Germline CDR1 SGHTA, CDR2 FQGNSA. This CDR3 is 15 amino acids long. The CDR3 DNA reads TGTGCCAGCAGCCCGGGACTGGTATCCAACAATGAGCAGTTCTTC. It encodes CASSPGLVSNNEQFF.

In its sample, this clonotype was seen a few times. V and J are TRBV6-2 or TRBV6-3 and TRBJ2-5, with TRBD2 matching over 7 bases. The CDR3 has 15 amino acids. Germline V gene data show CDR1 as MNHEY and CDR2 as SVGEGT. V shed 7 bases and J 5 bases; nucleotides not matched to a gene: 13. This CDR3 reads CASTITGTKGETQYF. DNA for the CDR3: TGTGCCAGCACTATAACCGGGACTAAAGGGGAGACCCAGTACTTC.

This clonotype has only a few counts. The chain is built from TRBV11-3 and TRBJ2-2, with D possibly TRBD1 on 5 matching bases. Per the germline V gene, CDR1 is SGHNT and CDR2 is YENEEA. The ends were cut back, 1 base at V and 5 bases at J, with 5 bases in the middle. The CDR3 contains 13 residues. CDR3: CASSLGTTGELFF. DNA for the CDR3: TGTGCCAGCAGCTTAGGGACAACCGGGGAGCTGTTTTTT.

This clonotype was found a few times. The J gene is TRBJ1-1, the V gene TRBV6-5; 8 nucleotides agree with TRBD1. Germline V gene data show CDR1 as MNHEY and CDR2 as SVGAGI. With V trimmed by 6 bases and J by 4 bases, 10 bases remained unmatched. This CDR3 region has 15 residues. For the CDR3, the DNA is TGTGCCAGCAGCCTCAGGGGGCGTATGGGCACTGAAGCTTTCTTT. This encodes CASSLRGRMGTEAFF.

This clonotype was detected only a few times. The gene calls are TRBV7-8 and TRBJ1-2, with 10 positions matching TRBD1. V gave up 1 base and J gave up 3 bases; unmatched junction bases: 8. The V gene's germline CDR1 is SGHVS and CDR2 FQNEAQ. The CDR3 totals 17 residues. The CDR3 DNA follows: TGTGCCAGCAGCTTAGGAGGCCGGACAGGGGGTGACTATGGCTACACCTTC. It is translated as CASSLGGRTGGDYGYTF. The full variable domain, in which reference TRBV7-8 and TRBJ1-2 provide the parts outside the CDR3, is GAGVSQSPRYKVAKRGQDVALRCDPISGHVSLFWYQQALGQGPEFLTYFQNEAQLDKSGLPSDRFFAERPEGSVSTLKIQRTQQEDSAVYLCASSLGGRTGGDYGYTFGSGTRLTVV.

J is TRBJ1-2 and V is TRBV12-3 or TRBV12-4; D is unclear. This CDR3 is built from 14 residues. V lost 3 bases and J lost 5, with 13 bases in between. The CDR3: CASSLTAHGYGYTF. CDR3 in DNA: TGTGCCAGCAGTTTGACGGCACATGGATATGGCTACACCTTC.

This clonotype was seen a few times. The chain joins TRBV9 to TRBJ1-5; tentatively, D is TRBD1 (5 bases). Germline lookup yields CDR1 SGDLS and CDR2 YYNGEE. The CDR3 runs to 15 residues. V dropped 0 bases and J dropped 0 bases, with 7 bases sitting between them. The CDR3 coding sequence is TGTGCCAGCAGCGTAGTAGGGGATAGCAATCAGCCCCAGCATTTT. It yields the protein CASSVVGDSNQPQHF.

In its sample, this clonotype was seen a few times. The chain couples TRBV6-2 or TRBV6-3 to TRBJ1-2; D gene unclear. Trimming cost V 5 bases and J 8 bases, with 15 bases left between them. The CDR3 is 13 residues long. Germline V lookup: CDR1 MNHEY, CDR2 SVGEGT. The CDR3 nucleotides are TGTGCCAGCAGTCGGGGTAAAAGAGGCGGCTACACCTTC. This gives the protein CASSRGKRGGYTF.